This entry is about one TCR beta chain. Some clones are missing from TCRdb's copy, which holds only in-frame ones; the method was immunoSEQ multiplex PCR. The sample contains around 8,000 clones, roughly 70% of which appear only once. This sample stems from a study of neoadjuvant anti-PD-1 for oral cavity cancer. Germline trimming cut 4 bases from V and 2 bases from J; bases unmatched to any gene: 25. The CDR3 loop spans 21 amino acids. CDR1 SNHLY and CDR2 FYNNEI come from the germline V gene. Time point indicated: after neoadjuvant nivolumab, at surgical resection. Stage II-IVA oral cavity squamous cell carcinoma was new and untreated by systemic or radiation therapy.

This sequence was found in a person between 40 and 85 years old with oral cavity squamous cell carcinoma. This specimen was PBMCs, taken after nivolumab (anti-PD-1) treatment. This rearrangement joins TRBV2 to TRBJ2-5, with 7 bases aligning to TRBD1. This chain's CDR3 is CASSVGDRVGMGFYGQETQYF. The CDR3 nucleotides are TGTGCCAGCAGTGTGGGCGACAGGGTTGGAATGGGTTTTTACGGACAAGAGACCCAGTACTTC.